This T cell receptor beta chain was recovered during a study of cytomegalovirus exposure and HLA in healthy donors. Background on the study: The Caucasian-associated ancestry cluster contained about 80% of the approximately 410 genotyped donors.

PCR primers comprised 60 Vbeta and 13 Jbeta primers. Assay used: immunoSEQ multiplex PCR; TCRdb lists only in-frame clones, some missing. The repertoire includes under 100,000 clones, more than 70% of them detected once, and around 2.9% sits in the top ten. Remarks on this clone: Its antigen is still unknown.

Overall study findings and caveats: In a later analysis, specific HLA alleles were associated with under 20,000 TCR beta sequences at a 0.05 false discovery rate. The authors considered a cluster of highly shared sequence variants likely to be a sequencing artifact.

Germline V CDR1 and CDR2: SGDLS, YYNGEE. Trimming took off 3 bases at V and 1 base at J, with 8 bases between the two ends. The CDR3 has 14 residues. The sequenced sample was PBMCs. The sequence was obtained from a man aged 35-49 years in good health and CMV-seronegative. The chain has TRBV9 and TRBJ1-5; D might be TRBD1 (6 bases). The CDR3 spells CASSEGVSNQPQHF. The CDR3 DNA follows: TGTGCCAGCAGCGAGGGGGTCAGCAATCAGCCCCAGCATTTT.